The next 18 T cell receptor beta chains were all read from a single sample in a study of sequential checkpoint blockade in melanoma. Profiling relied on immunoSEQ multiplex PCR, and the TCRdb table lists in-frame clones only, not all of them. The table records about 400 clones, 20% of them present only once. Regarding treatment: randomized to nivolumab then ipilimumab (arm A) or the reverse (arm B). Source: tumor tissue (inferred from file names), taken from a patient given nivolumab and ipilimumab in sequence. The receptors were gathered from a human donor with melanoma.

By its share, this clone is large. This sample includes further DNA sequences coding for the same CDR3. The chain is built from TRBV6-8 and TRBJ1-3; no definite D call. Germline V gene sequence: CDR1 MNHGY, CDR2 SAAAGT. The CDR3 loop spans 14 amino acids. V gave up 5 bases and J gave up 0 bases, with 8 bases separating them. The DNA of the CDR3 is TGTGCCAGCAGTGTAGGCCTCTCTGGAAACACCATATATTTT. Amino acid sequence: CASSVGLSGNTIYF.

By sample fraction, this clone is large (0.1 to 1%). The chain combines TRBV6-8 with TRBJ2-7, with D possibly TRBD2 on 5 matching bases. Germline V lookup: CDR1 MNHGY, CDR2 SAAAGT. This CDR3 comprises 14 residues. The V gene lost 4 bases and the J gene lost 3 bases, with 13 bases spanning the gap. The chain's CDR3 is CASSLDGENYEQYV. The CDR3, as DNA: TGTGCCAGCAGTTTAGACGGGGAAAACTACGAGCAGTACGTC.

V and J are TRBV25-1 and TRBJ2-6; tentatively, D is TRBD2 (6 bases). CDR3 length equals 14 residues. V was shortened by 3 bases and J by 4 bases, with 7 bases between the two germline ends. The V gene's germline CDR1 is MGHDK and CDR2 SYGVNS. CDR3 sequence reads: CASSEAGGANVLTF. The CDR3 region has the DNA TGTGCCAGCAGTGAGGCGGGGGGGGCCAACGTCCTGACTTTC.

The chain combines TRBV22-1 with TRBJ2-6; the DNA was not used to check the table's D call, TRBD2. TRBV22-1 is given as a pseudogene. This CDR3 contains 18 residues. The DNA of the CDR3 is TGTCCTGGGAGTGGTGCCGGAAGCGAACAAAGTCGGGCCAACGTCCTGACTTTC. Amino acids: CPGSGAGSEQSRANVLTF.

In its sample, this clone was seen a few times. The V and J genes are TRBV6-8 and TRBJ1-1; tentatively, D is TRBD1 (5 bases). The germline V gene has CDR1 MNHGY and CDR2 SAAAGT. The CDR3 length is 15 residues. Trimming removed 5 bases from V and 6 bases from J, with 19 bases in between. CDR3 DNA: TGTGCCAGCAGTCCGGGGTGGGGGAGGACGGCTGAAGCTTTCTTT. Translating gives CASSPGWGRTAEAFF.

This clone was found a few times. The chain has TRBV6-8 and TRBJ2-2; D might be TRBD1 or TRBD2, each matching 6 bases. The ends were cut back, 5 bases at V and 6 bases at J, with 16 bases in the middle. Germline V gives CDR1 MNHGY, CDR2 SAAAGT. This CDR3 comprises 15 residues. The CDR3 DNA is TGTGCCAGCAGTGGACTGGGGGGCCTTGCCGGGGAGCTGTTTTTT. This translates into CASSGLGGLAGELFF.

This clone is labeled as large. V is TRBV11-3 and J is TRBJ2-2, with 8 bases identical to TRBD1. Germline lookup yields CDR1 SGHNT and CDR2 YENEEA. The CDR3 contains 15 residues. Germline trimming cut 1 base from V and 4 bases from J; bases unmatched to any gene: 2. This CDR3 reads CASSLGTGITGELFF. In DNA, the CDR3 is TGTGCCAGCAGCTTAGGGACAGGGATCACCGGGGAGCTGTTTTTT.

This clone is medium-sized by share. The rearrangement uses TRBV11-3 and TRBJ1-5; weak D call: TRBD1 (6 bases). Germline V gene data show CDR1 as SGHNT and CDR2 as YENEEA. The CDR3 covers 18 residues. V lost 5 bases, J lost 1 base, and 21 bases lay in between. The CDR3 reads CASSQGTLGAESNQPQHF. CDR3 DNA sequence: TGTGCCAGCAGCCAGGGGACCCTTGGCGCAGAAAGCAATCAGCCCCAGCATTTT. Together with reference TRBV11-3 and TRBJ1-5, the CDR3 gives the full variable domain: EAGVVQSPRYKIIEKKQPVAFWCNPISGHNTLYWYLQNLGQGPELLIRYENEEAVDDSQLPKDRFSAERLKGVDSTLKIQPAELGDSAVYLCASSQGTLGAESNQPQHFGDGTRLSIL.

The rearrangement uses TRBV19 and TRBJ1-1, with D unclear. The V gene's germline CDR1 is LNHDA and CDR2 SQIVND (reference sequence). Between the trimmed V and J ends, which lost 3 bases and 4 bases, there was a span of 12 bases. The CDR3 sequence is 14 residues long. CDR3 sequence: CASSMEGRSTEAFF. The CDR3 DNA follows: TGTGCCAGTAGTATGGAGGGCAGGAGCACTGAAGCTTTCTTT. Full variable domain (remainder filled in from reference TRBV19 and TRBJ1-1): DGGITQSPKYLFRKEGQNVTLSCEQNLNHDAMYWYRQDPGQGLRLIYYSQIVNDFQKGDIAEGYSVSREKKESFPLTVTSAQKNPTAFYLCASSMEGRSTEAFFGQGTRLTVV.

This clone showed up just a few times. The CDR3 sequence is CASALGSGNTIYF. Written as DNA, the CDR3 is TGTGCCAGCGCCCTAGGCTCTGGAAACACCATATATTTT. The rearrangement uses TRBV12-5 and TRBJ1-3; D gene ambiguous. CDR1 is LGHNT, CDR2 FRNRAP, per germline. The CDR3 has 13 residues.

The chain links TRBV5-1 to TRBJ2-3; tentatively, D is TRBD2 (6 bases). Germline V gives CDR1 SGHRS, CDR2 YFSETQ. CDR3 length: 15 amino acids. The germline V and J ends were trimmed by 2 bases and 0 bases, with 10 bases remaining between them. CDR3 DNA: TGCGCCAGCAGCTTTGCTAGCGCAAGCACAGATACGCAGTATTTT. Its protein product is CASSFASASTDTQYF.

J is TRBJ1-5 and V is TRBV10-3; perhaps TRBD1 as D (5 bases). V was clipped by 2 bases and J by 6 bases, with 11 bases between them. The germline V gene encodes CDR1 ENHRY and CDR2 SYGVKD. CDR3 length: 14 amino acids. The CDR3: CAISEGGKGQPQHF. CDR3 nucleotide sequence: TGTGCCATCAGTGAGGGGGGGAAGGGTCAGCCCCAGCATTTT.

Judged by abundance, this clone is large. The J gene is TRBJ1-3, the V gene TRBV6-8; 7 bases match TRBD1. The V segment lost 6 bases and the J segment 0 bases; nucleotides outside the gene matches: 5. This CDR3 region has 15 residues. Germline V gene data show CDR1 as MNHGY and CDR2 as SAAAGT. In DNA, the CDR3 is TGTGCCAGCAGGAGGACAGGAATCTCTGGAAACACCATATATTTT. Protein: CASRRTGISGNTIYF.

This clone is labeled as medium-sized (0.01 to 0.1%). The chain combines TRBV11-3 with TRBJ2-7, with TRBD1 matching over 8 bases. Germline trimming cut 5 bases from V and 2 bases from J; bases unmatched to any gene: 5. Germline V gene data show CDR1 as SGHNT and CDR2 as YENEEA. The CDR3 is 14 residues long. The DNA of the CDR3 is TGTGCCAGCAGCGTGGGGACAGGACCCTACGAGCAGTACGTC. It encodes CASSVGTGPYEQYV.

This clone has a handful of counts. The chain has TRBV6-8 and TRBJ2-5; either TRBD1 or TRBD2 may supply D (5 bases each). Trimming removed 0 bases at V and 5 bases at J, with 13 bases between. The length of the CDR3 is 15 residues. CDR1 and CDR2 from the germline V gene are MNHGY and SAAAGT. CDR3 nucleotide sequence: TGTGCCAGCAGTTACTCTCGGGGCCGAGGGGAGACCCAGTACTTC. It codes for CASSYSRGRGETQYF.

This clone is deemed large (0.1 to 1%). The V call is TRBV11-3, the J call TRBJ1-5, with D possibly being TRBD1 (6 bases). V was trimmed by 2 bases and J by 2 bases, leaving 10 bases between them. Germline V gene lookup returns CDR1 SGHNT and CDR2 YENEEA. This CDR3 is 15 amino acids long. CDR3 sequence (DNA): TGTGCCAGCAGCTTAAAACAGGGAGGCAATCAGCCCCAGCATTTT. This sequence encodes CASSLKQGGNQPQHF.

The gene calls are TRBV19 and TRBJ1-1, with D possibly being TRBD1 (5 bases). CDR1 is LNHDA and CDR2 is SQIVND in the germline V gene (reference sequence). Trimming cost V 5 bases and J 0 bases, with 10 bases left between them. This CDR3 is 14 amino acids long. Here the CDR3 DNA reads TGTGCCAGTAGTTTGGCAGGGATGAACACTGAAGCTTTCTTT. Amino acid sequence: CASSLAGMNTEAFF.

This clone occurred a few times. This chain connects TRBV30 to TRBJ1-1, with D possibly TRBD1 on 6 matching bases. Deletions cut 0 bases from V and 4 bases from J, with 6 bases between. The CDR3 contains 12 residues. Looked up from germline, CDR1 is GTSNPN and CDR2 is SVGIG (reference sequence). The CDR3 reads CAWSVGGTEAFF. CDR3 in DNA: TGTGCCTGGAGTGTAGGGGGCACTGAAGCTTTCTTT. Complete variable domain (other parts from reference TRBV30 and TRBJ1-1): SQTIHQWPATLVQPVGSPLSLECTVEGTSNPNLYWYRQAAGRGLQLLFYSVGIGQISSEVPQNLSASRPQDRQFILSSKKLLLSDSGFYLCAWSVGGTEAFFGQGTRLTVV.